This T cell receptor (delta chain) appears in the sequencing data of a study of human gamma delta and Vdelta1 T cells (dated by TCRdb to 2017 to 2018). Turning to the overall study: Delta One T cells, Vd1+ gamma-delta T cells, were investigated in the study as cytotoxic effectors against acute myeloid leukemia. Findings and caveats that apply to the study as a whole: Delta One T cells were reported as polyclonal and as showing broad cytotoxic targeting of acute myeloid leukemia.

For this clone: Which antigen it targets is not known. The sample holds no much larger clone one base away, and base qualities are not on file.

To prepare the library, PCR was applied. Sequencer: Illumina MiSeq. TCRdb called clones from the public reads with CATT, and repeated DNA sequences were later combined into one row. The sample table records several thousand delta-chain clones; approximately 39% of these occur just once. The top ten constitute roughly 9% of the sample. Counted from cysteine to phenylalanine, this CDR3 has 25 amino acids. Solely the CDR3 DNA is kept, with 75 bases framed from the first base. The germline V gene gives CDR1 as TSWWSYY and CDR2 as QGS. V loses 2 bases at its end and J loses 0 bases; junction bases beyond the gene matches: 28.

Here the chain combines TRDV1 and TRDJ1; 12 bases in between match TRDD3. The sequence was obtained from a human donor in good health. Sequenced material: Vdelta1 gamma-delta T cells from blood grown in culture (DOT cells). The meaning of the sample's cell subset or site label: Delta One T cells, in vitro expanded/differentiated Vd1+ gamma-delta T cells. The CDR3: CALGEWVAGRLGDTDFLGYTDKLIF. The nucleotide sequence is given as TGTGCTCTTGGGGAATGGGTAGCAGGGAGACTGGGGGATACCGACTTCCTCGGGTACACCGATAAACTCATCTTT.